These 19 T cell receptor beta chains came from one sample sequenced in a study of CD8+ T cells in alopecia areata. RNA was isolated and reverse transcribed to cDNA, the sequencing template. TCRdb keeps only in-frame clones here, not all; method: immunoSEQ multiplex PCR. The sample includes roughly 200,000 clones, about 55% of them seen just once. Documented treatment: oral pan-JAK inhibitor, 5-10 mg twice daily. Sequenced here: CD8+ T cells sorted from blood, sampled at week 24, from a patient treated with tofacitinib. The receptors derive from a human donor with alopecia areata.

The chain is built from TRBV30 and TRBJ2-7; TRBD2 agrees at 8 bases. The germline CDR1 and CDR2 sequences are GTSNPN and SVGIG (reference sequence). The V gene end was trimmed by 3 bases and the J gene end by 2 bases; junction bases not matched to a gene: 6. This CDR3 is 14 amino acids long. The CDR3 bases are TGTGCCTGGAGCCCCACAGCGGGGGCCTACGAGCAGTACTTC. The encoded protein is CAWSPTAGAYEQYF.

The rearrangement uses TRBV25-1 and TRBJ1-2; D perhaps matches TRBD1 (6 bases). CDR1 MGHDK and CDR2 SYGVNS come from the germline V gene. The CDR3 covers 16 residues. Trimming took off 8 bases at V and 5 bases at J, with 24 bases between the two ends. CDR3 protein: CASSPTEGDVEYGYTF. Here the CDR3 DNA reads TGTGCCAGCTCCCCAACGGAGGGGGACGTGGAATATGGCTACACCTTC.

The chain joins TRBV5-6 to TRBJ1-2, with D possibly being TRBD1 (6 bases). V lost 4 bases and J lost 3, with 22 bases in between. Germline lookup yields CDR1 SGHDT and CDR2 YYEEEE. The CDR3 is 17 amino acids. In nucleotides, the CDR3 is TGTGCCAGCAGCGGACAGAAAAGAACCAGCGGCCACTATGGCTACACCTTC. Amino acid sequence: CASSGQKRTSGHYGYTF.

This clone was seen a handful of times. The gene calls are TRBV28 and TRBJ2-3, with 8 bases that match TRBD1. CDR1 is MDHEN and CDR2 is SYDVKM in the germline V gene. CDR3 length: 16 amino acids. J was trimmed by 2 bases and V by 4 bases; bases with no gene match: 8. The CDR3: CASSSQRTGITDTQYF. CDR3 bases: TGTGCCAGCAGTTCGCAGAGGACAGGGATCACAGATACGCAGTATTTT.

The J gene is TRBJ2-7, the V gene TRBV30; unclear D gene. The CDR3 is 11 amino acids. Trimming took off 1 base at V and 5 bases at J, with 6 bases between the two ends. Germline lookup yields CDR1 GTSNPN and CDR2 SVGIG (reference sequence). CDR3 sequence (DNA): TGTGCCTGGAGTGGGGCCGACGAGCAGTACTTC. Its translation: CAWSGADEQYF.

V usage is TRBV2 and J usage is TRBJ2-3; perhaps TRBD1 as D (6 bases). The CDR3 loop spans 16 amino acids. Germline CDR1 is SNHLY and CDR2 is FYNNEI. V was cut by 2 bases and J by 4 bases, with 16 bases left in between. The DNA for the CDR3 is TGTGCCAGCAGTGAACGTACAGGGCTTGAACCAGATACGCAGTATTTT. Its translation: CASSERTGLEPDTQYF.

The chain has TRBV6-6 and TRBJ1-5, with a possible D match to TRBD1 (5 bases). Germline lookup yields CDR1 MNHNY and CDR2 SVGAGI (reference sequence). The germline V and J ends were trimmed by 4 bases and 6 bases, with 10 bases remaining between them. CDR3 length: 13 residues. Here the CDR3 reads CASSLEGSQPQHF. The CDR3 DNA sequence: TGTGCCAGCAGTTTGGAGGGGAGTCAGCCCCAGCATTTT.

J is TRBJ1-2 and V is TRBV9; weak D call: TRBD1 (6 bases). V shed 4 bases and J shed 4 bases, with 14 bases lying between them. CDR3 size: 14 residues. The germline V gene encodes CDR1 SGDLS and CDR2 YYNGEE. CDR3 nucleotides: TGTGCCAGCAGCCCCACGGGGGCCACCTATGGCTACACCTTC. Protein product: CASSPTGATYGYTF. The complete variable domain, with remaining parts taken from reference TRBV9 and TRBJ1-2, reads DSGVTQTPKHLITATGQRVTLRCSPRSGDLSVYWYQQSLDQGLQFLIQYYNGEERAKGNILERFSAQQFPDLHSELNLSSLELGDSALYFCASSPTGATYGYTFGSGTRLTVV.

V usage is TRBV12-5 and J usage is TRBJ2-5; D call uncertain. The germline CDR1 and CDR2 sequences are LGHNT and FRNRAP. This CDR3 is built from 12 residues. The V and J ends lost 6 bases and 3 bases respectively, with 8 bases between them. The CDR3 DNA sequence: TGTGCTAGTGGACTTGGGAAAGAGACCCAGTACTTC. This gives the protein CASGLGKETQYF.

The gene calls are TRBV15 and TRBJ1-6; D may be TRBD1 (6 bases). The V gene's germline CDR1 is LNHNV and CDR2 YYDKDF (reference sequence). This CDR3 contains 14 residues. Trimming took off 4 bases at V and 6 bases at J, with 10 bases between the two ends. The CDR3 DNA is TGTGCCACCAGCACCGGACAGAGTAATTCACCCCTCCACTTT. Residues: CATSTGQSNSPLHF. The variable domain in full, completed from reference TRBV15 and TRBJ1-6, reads DAMVIQNPRYQVTQFGKPVTLSCSQTLNHNVMYWYQQKSSQAPKLLFHYYDKDFNNEADTPDNFQSRRPNTSFCFLDIRSPGLGDTAMYLCATSTGQSNSPLHFGNGTRLTVT.

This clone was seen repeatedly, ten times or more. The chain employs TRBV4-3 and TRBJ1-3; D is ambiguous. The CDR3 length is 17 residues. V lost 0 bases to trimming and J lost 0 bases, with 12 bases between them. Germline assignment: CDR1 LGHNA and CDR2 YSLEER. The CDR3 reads CASSQDLAATSGNTIYF. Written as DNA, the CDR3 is TGCGCCAGCAGCCAAGATTTGGCAGCAACCTCTGGAAACACCATATATTTT.

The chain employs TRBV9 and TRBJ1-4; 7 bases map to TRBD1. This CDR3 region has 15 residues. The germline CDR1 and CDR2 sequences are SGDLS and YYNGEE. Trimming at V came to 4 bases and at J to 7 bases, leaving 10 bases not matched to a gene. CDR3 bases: TGTGCCAGCAGCCTCCAGGCAGGGGGAGGTGAAAAACTGTTTTTT. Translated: CASSLQAGGGEKLFF.

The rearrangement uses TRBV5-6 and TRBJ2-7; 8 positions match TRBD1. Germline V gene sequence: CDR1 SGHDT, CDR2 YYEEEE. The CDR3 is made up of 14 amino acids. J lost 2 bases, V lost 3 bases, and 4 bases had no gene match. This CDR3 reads CASSSETGAYEQYF. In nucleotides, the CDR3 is TGTGCCAGCAGCTCCGAGACAGGGGCCTACGAGCAGTACTTC.

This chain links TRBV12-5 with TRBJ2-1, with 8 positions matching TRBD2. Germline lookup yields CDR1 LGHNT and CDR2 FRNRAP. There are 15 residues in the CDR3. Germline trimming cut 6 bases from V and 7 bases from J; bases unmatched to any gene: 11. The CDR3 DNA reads TGTGCTAGTGGCCGTAGCGGGGATGGTAGGAATGAGCAGTTCTTC. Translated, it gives CASGRSGDGRNEQFF.

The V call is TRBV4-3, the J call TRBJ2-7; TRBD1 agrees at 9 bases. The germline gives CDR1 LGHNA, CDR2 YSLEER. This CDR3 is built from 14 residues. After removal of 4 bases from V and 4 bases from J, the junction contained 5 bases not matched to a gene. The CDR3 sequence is CASSPGQGGYEQYF. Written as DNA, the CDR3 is TGCGCCAGCAGCCCGGGACAGGGTGGGTACGAGCAGTACTTC.

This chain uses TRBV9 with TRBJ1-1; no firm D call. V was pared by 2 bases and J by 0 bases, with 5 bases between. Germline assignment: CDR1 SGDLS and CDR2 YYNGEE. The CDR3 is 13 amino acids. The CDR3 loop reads CASSVSLNTEAFF. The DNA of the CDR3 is TGTGCCAGCAGCGTTAGCCTGAACACTGAAGCTTTCTTT.

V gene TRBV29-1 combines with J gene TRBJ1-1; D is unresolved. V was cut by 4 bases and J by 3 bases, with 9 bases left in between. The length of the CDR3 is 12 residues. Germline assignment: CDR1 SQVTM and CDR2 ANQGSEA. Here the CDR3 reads CSVGIRDTEAFF. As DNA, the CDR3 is TGCAGCGTTGGAATCAGAGACACTGAAGCTTTCTTT.

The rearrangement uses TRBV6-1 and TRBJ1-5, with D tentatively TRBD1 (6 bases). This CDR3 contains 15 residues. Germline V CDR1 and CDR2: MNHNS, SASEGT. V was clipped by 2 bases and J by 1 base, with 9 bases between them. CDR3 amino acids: CASSEFGGSNQPQHF. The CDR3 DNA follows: TGTGCCAGCAGTGAATTCGGGGGCAGCAATCAGCCCCAGCATTTT.

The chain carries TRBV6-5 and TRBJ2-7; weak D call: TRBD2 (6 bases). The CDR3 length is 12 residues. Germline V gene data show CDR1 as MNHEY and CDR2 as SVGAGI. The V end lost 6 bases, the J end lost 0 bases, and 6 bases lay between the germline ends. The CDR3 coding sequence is TGTGCCAGCAGGGAGGGCTCCTACGAGCAGTACTTC. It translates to CASREGSYEQYF.